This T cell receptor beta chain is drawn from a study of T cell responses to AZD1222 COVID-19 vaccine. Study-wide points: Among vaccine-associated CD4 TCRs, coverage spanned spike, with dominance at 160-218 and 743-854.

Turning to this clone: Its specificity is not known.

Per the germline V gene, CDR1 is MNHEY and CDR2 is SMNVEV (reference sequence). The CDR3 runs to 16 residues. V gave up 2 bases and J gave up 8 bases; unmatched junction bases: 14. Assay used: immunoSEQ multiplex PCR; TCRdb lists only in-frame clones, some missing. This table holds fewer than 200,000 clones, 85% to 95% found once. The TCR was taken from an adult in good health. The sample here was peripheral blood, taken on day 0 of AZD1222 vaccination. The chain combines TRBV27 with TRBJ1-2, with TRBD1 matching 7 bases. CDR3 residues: CASSLKGVARGLGYTF. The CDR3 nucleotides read TGTGCCAGCAGTTTAAAAGGGGTTGCGAGGGGGCTGGGCTACACCTTC.